These T cell receptor beta chains were read from a single sample in a study of a mutant IDH1 vaccine in newly diagnosed glioma. Produced via immunoSEQ multiplex PCR; TCRdb's table is partial and in-frame only. Of over 45,000 clones listed, approximately 92% are singletons. These receptors have no known antigen. The source was PBMCs, collected from a glioma patient whose treatment included an IDH1 peptide vaccine. The receptor set was obtained from a man aged 50-60 years with glioma. CDR3s include the opening cysteine and the closing phenylalanine or tryptophan. D genes are given only for firm matches. Clone size is stated in some rows and not others, as once, few, many or a class when expanded.

V gene	J gene	D gene	clone size	CDR3 DNA	CDR3 protein
TRBV5-1	TRBJ1-3	-	-	TGCGCCAGCAGCTTGGCCAGGGCCTCTGGAAACACCATATATTTT	CASSLARASGNTIYF
TRBV28	TRBJ2-1	TRBD2	-	TGTGCCAGCAGTACCCGCGGGAGCGATGAGCAGTTCTTC	CASSTRGSDEQFF
TRBV2	TRBJ2-5	-	-	TGTGCCAGCAGTGTAAGGCGGCAAGAGACCCAGTACTTC	CASSVRRQETQYF
TRBV4-1	TRBJ1-6	-	-	TGCGCCAGCAGCAAGACAGGCCCCAGCTCCTATAATTCACCCCTCCACTTT	CASSKTGPSSYNSPLHF
TRBV9	TRBJ2-7	TRBD1	-	TGTGCCAGCAGCCCCGGACAGGGTCCGTCCTACGAGCAGTACTTC	CASSPGQGPSYEQYF
TRBV10-3	TRBJ1-5	TRBD1	-	TGTGCCATCCAAGGACAGGGCGATCAGCCCCAGCATTTT	CAIQGQGDQPQHF
TRBV15	TRBJ2-1	-	once	TGTGCCACCAGCAGAGATACGGCGGGACCCTACAATGAGCAGTTCTTC	CATSRDTAGPYNEQFF
TRBV29-1	TRBJ2-1	TRBD1	-	TGCAGCGCCTACGGACAGGCGCTCCACAATGAGCAGTTCTTC	CSAYGQALHNEQFF
TRBV27	TRBJ1-2	TRBD1	-	TGTGCCAGCAGTCCCCCTCCTCGACAGGGGACTTTACGCGGCTACACCTTC	CASSPPPRQGTLRGYTF
TRBV15	TRBJ1-1	-	once	TGTGCCACCAGCAGCTTCCGGGGGTCTGAAGCTTTCTTT	CATSSFRGSEAFF
TRBV6-1	TRBJ2-7	-	-	TGTGCCAGCAGGAAGGACAGCTACGAGCAGTACTTC	CASRKDSYEQYF
TRBV9	TRBJ2-7	TRBD1	-	TGTGCCAGCAGCGTACAAACAGGGGGAGGCGAGCAGTACTTC	CASSVQTGGGEQYF
TRBV7-3	TRBJ2-7	-	-	TGTGCCAGCAGCCAGACACAGGGCCTCGAGCAGTACTTC	CASSQTQGLEQYF
TRBV5-6	TRBJ2-2	-	-	TGTGCCAGCAGCTTGAAACTTATGGTTGGCACCGGGGAGCTGTTTTTT	CASSLKLMVGTGELFF
TRBV13	TRBJ2-3	TRBD2	-	TGTGCCAGCAGCACCATAGCGGGAGGGCCAATTACAGATACGCAGTATTTT	CASSTIAGGPITDTQYF
TRBV4-1	TRBJ1-2	-	once	TGCGCCAGCAGCCAAGGGGTTAGGGTCGGCTATGGCTACACCTTC	CASSQGVRVGYGYTF
TRBV28	TRBJ2-7	-	-	TGTGCCAGCATCTCGGCGGGGCCCCACTACGAGCAGTACTTC	CASISAGPHYEQYF
TRBV4-1	TRBJ2-2	TRBD1	-	TGCGCCAGCAGCCACCTAGGACAGGGGAACACCGGGGAGCTGTTTTTT	CASSHLGQGNTGELFF
TRBV6-5	TRBJ2-7	-	once	TGTGCCATCGGGGGACGACAGGGAAGGGAGCAGTACTTC	CAIGGRQGREQYF
TRBV6-5	TRBJ2-7	-	-	TGTGCCAGCAGTTACTCCCAGCGGCCCGGGCACGAGCAGTACTTC	CASSYSQRPGHEQYF
TRBV4-2	TRBJ2-1	-	-	TGTGCCAGCAGCCAAGAAGCGGCGAGCTCCTACAATGAGCAGTTCTTC	CASSQEAASSYNEQFF
TRBV19	TRBJ1-5	TRBD1	-	TGTGCCAGTAGTAGACAGGGATACTATCAGCCCCAGCATTTT	CASSRQGYYQPQHF
TRBV28	TRBJ1-5	-	-	TGTGCCAGCAGTTCAATGAGACAGCCATTCGGGAGCAATCAGCCCCAGCATTTT	CASSSMRQPFGSNQPQHF
TRBV27	TRBJ1-5	-	few	TGTGCCAGCAGTTTAAGGCAGGGAGGCAATCAGCCCCAGCATTTT	CASSLRQGGNQPQHF
TRBV2	TRBJ2-1	TRBD2	-	TGTGCCAGCGGAGGGGACTATGGATACAATGAGCAGTTCTTC	CASGGDYGYNEQFF
TRBV27	TRBJ2-2	-	-	TGTGCCAGCAGTTTACTGGGGACGAACACCGGGGAGCTGTTTTTT	CASSLLGTNTGELFF
TRBV5-6	TRBJ2-3	-	-	TGTGCCAGCAGCTCCCAGGGGCATACGCAGTATTTT	CASSSQGHTQYF
TRBV5-4	TRBJ2-7	-	-	TGTGCCAGCAGCTCGGGACCGACATACTACGAGCAGTACTTC	CASSSGPTYYEQYF
TRBV27	TRBJ2-7	-	few	TGTGCCAGCAGTTTCTCCGGGTATACAAGCGAGCAGTACTTC	CASSFSGYTSEQYF
TRBV7-9	TRBJ1-2	TRBD1	-	TGTGCCAGCAGCTCACCGGGACAGGTGAACTATGGCTACACCTTC	CASSSPGQVNYGYTF
TRBV6-6	TRBJ2-7	TRBD1	-	TGTGCCAGCAAAATGGGACAGGCGCCCTACGAGCAGTACTTC	CASKMGQAPYEQYF
TRBV7-8	TRBJ1-2	TRBD1	-	TGTGCCAGCAGCCCAGAGGGACAGTTTTCCTATGGCTACACCTTC	CASSPEGQFSYGYTF
TRBV15	TRBJ2-5	-	-	TGTGCCACTGGTCCCAGGGTAAGAGAGACCCAGTACTTC	CATGPRVRETQYF
TRBV9	TRBJ1-1	TRBD1	-	TGTGCCAGCAACAGACAGGGTGGTCCTGAAGCTTTCTTT	CASNRQGGPEAFF
TRBV19	TRBJ1-1	TRBD1	-	TGTGCCAGTAGGGGGACAGGACGGAGGAACACTGAAGCTTTCTTT	CASRGTGRRNTEAFF
TRBV27	TRBJ1-4	TRBD1	-	TGTGCCAGCAGCCTCAGGGGGAGGAAACTGTTTTTT	CASSLRGRKLFF
TRBV5-1	TRBJ2-5	-	-	TGCGCCAGCAGCACAGGGATTGGAGAGACCCAGTACTTC	CASSTGIGETQYF
TRBV4-2	TRBJ2-1	TRBD2	-	TGTGCCAGCAGCCAAGAAGGGCGGGAGAGGAATGAGCAGTTCTTC	CASSQEGRERNEQFF
TRBV5-6	TRBJ2-1	TRBD2	once	TGTGCCAGCAGCGCCGGGACTAGCGGATACAATGAGCAGTTCTTC	CASSAGTSGYNEQFF
TRBV7-8	TRBJ1-2	-	-	TGTGCCAGCAGCTTCTTCGTATTCTATGGCTACACCTTC	CASSFFVFYGYTF
TRBV19	TRBJ1-5	-	-	TGTGCCAGTAGGGTTGGGGACAACCATAGCAATCAGCCCCAGCATTTT	CASRVGDNHSNQPQHF
TRBV30	TRBJ1-4	-	few	TGTGCCTGGACTCGGACAGCAACTAATGAAAAACTGTTTTTT	CAWTRTATNEKLFF
TRBV2	TRBJ2-7	TRBD2	-	TGTGCCAGCAGTGACGAAACGGGGGGTTACGAGCAGTACTTC	CASSDETGGYEQYF
TRBV9	TRBJ2-5	TRBD2	-	TGTGCCAGCAGCGATAGAGCGGGAGAGGAGGGAGAGACCCAGTACTTC	CASSDRAGEEGETQYF
TRBV10-1	TRBJ2-7	TRBD2	-	TGCGCCAGCAGTGACCCGACTAGCGGGGATTACGAGCAGTACTTC	CASSDPTSGDYEQYF
TRBV2	TRBJ1-5	TRBD1	-	TGTGCCAGCATAGGACAGGGAGGTCACAATCAGCCCCAGCATTTT	CASIGQGGHNQPQHF
TRBV28	TRBJ1-1	TRBD1	-	TGTGCCAGCAGTTGGACAGGGGGCGGCACTGAAGCTTTCTTT	CASSWTGGGTEAFF
TRBV4-2	TRBJ1-3	-	-	TGTGCCAGCAGCGAGGGGGGAAACACCATATATTTT	CASSEGGNTIYF
TRBV7-9	TRBJ1-2	TRBD1	-	TGTGCCAGCAGCCTAGACGGGACAGGGGTCGGCTACACCTTC	CASSLDGTGVGYTF
TRBV19	TRBJ2-2	TRBD1	once	TGTGCCAGTGCACAGGGGATAGGAACCGGGGAGCTGTTTTTT	CASAQGIGTGELFF
TRBV6-6	TRBJ1-5	-	-	TGTGCCAGCAGGGATAGCAATCAGCCCCAGCATTTT	CASRDSNQPQHF
TRBV28	TRBJ2-3	-	-	TGTGCCAGCAGGGAGGGGACTAGCACAGATACGCAGTATTTT	CASREGTSTDTQYF
TRBV4-2	TRBJ2-2	-	once	TGTGCCAGCAGCCAATCCGCCTATGACACCGGGGAGCTGTTTTTT	CASSQSAYDTGELFF